Listed below are T cell receptor beta chains from one sample, sequenced in a study of circulating tumor DNA in untreated peripheral T-cell lymphoma. Sequenced by immunoSEQ multiplex PCR; TCRdb stores in-frame clones only, minus some. The sample includes some 2,000 clones, about 90% of them seen just once. The sequenced sample was cell-free DNA from blood serum. These TCRs come from a human donor with peripheral T-cell lymphoma. Each CDR3 is given without its conserved first and last residue. D genes are given only for firm matches.

j_gene: TRBJ2-5; d_gene: TRBD2; v_gene: TRBV4-1; CDR3aa: ASSQDLASGLGTQY
j_gene: TRBJ2-5; d_gene: TRBD2; v_gene: TRBV5-1; CDR3aa: ASSSGLAGGPGGTQY
j_gene: TRBJ1-1; d_gene: -; v_gene: TRBV6-6; CDR3aa: ASSLRQFKAF
j_gene: TRBJ2-2; d_gene: -; v_gene: TRBV29-1; CDR3aa: SVVTGGGELF
j_gene: TRBJ1-1; d_gene: -; v_gene: TRBV6-6; CDR3aa: ASSRGVNTEAF
j_gene: TRBJ1-1; d_gene: -; v_gene: TRBV5-1; CDR3aa: ASSPVRDHKNTEAF
j_gene: TRBJ2-5; d_gene: -; v_gene: TRBV25-1; CDR3aa: ASSDHTRGETQY
j_gene: TRBJ1-3; d_gene: -; v_gene: TRBV6-5; CDR3aa: ASSRAGGEGNTIY
j_gene: TRBJ1-2; d_gene: TRBD1; v_gene: TRBV12-5; CDR3aa: ASGTDRGSNYGYT
j_gene: TRBJ2-1; d_gene: TRBD1; v_gene: TRBV14; CDR3aa: ASSQQRTGGYNEQF
j_gene: TRBJ1-2; d_gene: TRBD1; v_gene: TRBV7-9; CDR3aa: ASSRGQPHGYT
j_gene: TRBJ2-1; d_gene: TRBD1; v_gene: TRBV5-1; CDR3aa: ASSREGQRNNEQF
j_gene: TRBJ2-1; d_gene: TRBD1; v_gene: TRBV28; CDR3aa: ASRRTGNNEQF
j_gene: TRBJ2-7; d_gene: -; v_gene: TRBV5-1; CDR3aa: ASRTESYEQY
j_gene: TRBJ1-4; d_gene: -; v_gene: TRBV7-9; CDR3aa: ASSLGSFRGDHEKLF
j_gene: TRBJ1-2; d_gene: -; v_gene: TRBV7-3; CDR3aa: ASSLRSGEGGYT
j_gene: TRBJ1-1; d_gene: -; v_gene: TRBV7-2; CDR3aa: ASSSQIYTEAF
j_gene: TRBJ1-1; d_gene: -; v_gene: TRBV5-4; CDR3aa: ASSPGRDQTEAF
j_gene: TRBJ2-7; d_gene: TRBD2; v_gene: TRBV7-2; CDR3aa: ASSLRSSGGFRNEQY
j_gene: TRBJ2-7; d_gene: TRBD1; v_gene: TRBV6-9; CDR3aa: ASSYGTEYEQY
j_gene: TRBJ1-6; d_gene: -; v_gene: TRBV2; CDR3aa: ASSDFRGSPLH
j_gene: TRBJ2-5; d_gene: TRBD2; v_gene: TRBV5-4; CDR3aa: ASSLARGVLQETQY
j_gene: TRBJ2-1; d_gene: TRBD1; v_gene: TRBV5-6; CDR3aa: ASSFITGAADEQF
j_gene: TRBJ2-5; d_gene: -; v_gene: TRBV7-9; CDR3aa: ASGQQETQY
j_gene: TRBJ2-7; d_gene: -; v_gene: TRBV28; CDR3aa: ASKPQGAGVYEQY
j_gene: TRBJ2-3; d_gene: -; v_gene: TRBV7-2; CDR3aa: ASSFTDTQY
j_gene: TRBJ2-2; d_gene: -; v_gene: TRBV29-1; CDR3aa: SVAQGNTGELF
j_gene: TRBJ1-1; d_gene: -; v_gene: TRBV19; CDR3aa: ASTSQVVSEAF
j_gene: TRBJ1-5; d_gene: TRBD1; v_gene: TRBV2; CDR3aa: ASSGQGVSQPQH
j_gene: TRBJ1-2; d_gene: -; v_gene: TRBV6-5; CDR3aa: ASRPDGDYGYT
j_gene: TRBJ1-1; d_gene: -; v_gene: TRBV5-1; CDR3aa: ASSLTGNTEAF
j_gene: TRBJ2-7; d_gene: TRBD1; v_gene: TRBV19; CDR3aa: ASSIRDRPYEQY
j_gene: TRBJ1-1; d_gene: TRBD1; v_gene: TRBV5-6; CDR3aa: ASSRGQRIEAF
j_gene: TRBJ1-2; d_gene: -; v_gene: TRBV6-5; CDR3aa: ASRNQGSYGYT
j_gene: TRBJ1-1; d_gene: TRBD1; v_gene: TRBV19; CDR3aa: ASSGTANTEAF
j_gene: TRBJ1-5; d_gene: -; v_gene: TRBV7-2; CDR3aa: ASSLSLAPEQQPQH
j_gene: TRBJ1-2; d_gene: -; v_gene: TRBV15; CDR3aa: ATSRSVGEHGYT
j_gene: TRBJ2-1; d_gene: TRBD2; v_gene: TRBV7-9; CDR3aa: ASSFRGGPYNEQF
j_gene: TRBJ1-2; d_gene: -; v_gene: TRBV7-6; CDR3aa: ASSSSTGPYGYT
j_gene: TRBJ2-7; d_gene: -; v_gene: TRBV7-2; CDR3aa: ASSLRWGYEQY
j_gene: TRBJ1-4; d_gene: -; v_gene: TRBV19; CDR3aa: ASRLGVTNEKLF
j_gene: TRBJ2-1; d_gene: TRBD1; v_gene: TRBV5-1; CDR3aa: ASSSSGQAYNEQF
j_gene: TRBJ1-1; d_gene: -; v_gene: TRBV7-8; CDR3aa: ASSSSTAYTEAF
j_gene: TRBJ2-5; d_gene: -; v_gene: TRBV28; CDR3aa: ASSSRVRETQY
j_gene: TRBJ2-5; d_gene: -; v_gene: TRBV7-9; CDR3aa: ASSPSGQLETQY
j_gene: TRBJ2-1; d_gene: -; v_gene: TRBV6-6; CDR3aa: ASSYSSAGYEQF
j_gene: TRBJ1-1; d_gene: -; v_gene: TRBV27; CDR3aa: ASSPTAGTASGNTEAF
j_gene: TRBJ1-2; d_gene: TRBD1; v_gene: TRBV19; CDR3aa: ASSIDSLTWDSHVNYGYT
j_gene: TRBJ2-5; d_gene: -; v_gene: TRBV7-2; CDR3aa: ASSSWGRGLPVQETQY
j_gene: TRBJ1-2; d_gene: -; v_gene: TRBV6-1; CDR3aa: ASSERAVAWGYT
j_gene: TRBJ1-5; d_gene: TRBD1; v_gene: TRBV11-2; CDR3aa: ASTPSPGGDQPQH